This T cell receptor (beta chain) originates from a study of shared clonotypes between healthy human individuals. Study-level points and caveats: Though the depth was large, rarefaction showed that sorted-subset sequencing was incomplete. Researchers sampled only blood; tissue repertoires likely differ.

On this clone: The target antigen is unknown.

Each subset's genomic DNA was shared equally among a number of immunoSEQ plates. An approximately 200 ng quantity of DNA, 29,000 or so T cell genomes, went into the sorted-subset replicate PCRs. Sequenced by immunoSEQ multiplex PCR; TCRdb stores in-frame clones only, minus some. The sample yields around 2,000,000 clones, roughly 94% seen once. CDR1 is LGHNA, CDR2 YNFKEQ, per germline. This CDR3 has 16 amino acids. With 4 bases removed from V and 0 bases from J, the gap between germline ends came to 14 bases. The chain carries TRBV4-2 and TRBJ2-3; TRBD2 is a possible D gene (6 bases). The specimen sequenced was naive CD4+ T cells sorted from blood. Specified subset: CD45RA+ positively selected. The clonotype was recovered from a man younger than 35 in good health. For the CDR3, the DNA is TGTGCCAGCAGCCTTGCCGCCGGGAGTAGCACAGATACGCAGTATTTT. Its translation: CASSLAAGSSTDTQYF.